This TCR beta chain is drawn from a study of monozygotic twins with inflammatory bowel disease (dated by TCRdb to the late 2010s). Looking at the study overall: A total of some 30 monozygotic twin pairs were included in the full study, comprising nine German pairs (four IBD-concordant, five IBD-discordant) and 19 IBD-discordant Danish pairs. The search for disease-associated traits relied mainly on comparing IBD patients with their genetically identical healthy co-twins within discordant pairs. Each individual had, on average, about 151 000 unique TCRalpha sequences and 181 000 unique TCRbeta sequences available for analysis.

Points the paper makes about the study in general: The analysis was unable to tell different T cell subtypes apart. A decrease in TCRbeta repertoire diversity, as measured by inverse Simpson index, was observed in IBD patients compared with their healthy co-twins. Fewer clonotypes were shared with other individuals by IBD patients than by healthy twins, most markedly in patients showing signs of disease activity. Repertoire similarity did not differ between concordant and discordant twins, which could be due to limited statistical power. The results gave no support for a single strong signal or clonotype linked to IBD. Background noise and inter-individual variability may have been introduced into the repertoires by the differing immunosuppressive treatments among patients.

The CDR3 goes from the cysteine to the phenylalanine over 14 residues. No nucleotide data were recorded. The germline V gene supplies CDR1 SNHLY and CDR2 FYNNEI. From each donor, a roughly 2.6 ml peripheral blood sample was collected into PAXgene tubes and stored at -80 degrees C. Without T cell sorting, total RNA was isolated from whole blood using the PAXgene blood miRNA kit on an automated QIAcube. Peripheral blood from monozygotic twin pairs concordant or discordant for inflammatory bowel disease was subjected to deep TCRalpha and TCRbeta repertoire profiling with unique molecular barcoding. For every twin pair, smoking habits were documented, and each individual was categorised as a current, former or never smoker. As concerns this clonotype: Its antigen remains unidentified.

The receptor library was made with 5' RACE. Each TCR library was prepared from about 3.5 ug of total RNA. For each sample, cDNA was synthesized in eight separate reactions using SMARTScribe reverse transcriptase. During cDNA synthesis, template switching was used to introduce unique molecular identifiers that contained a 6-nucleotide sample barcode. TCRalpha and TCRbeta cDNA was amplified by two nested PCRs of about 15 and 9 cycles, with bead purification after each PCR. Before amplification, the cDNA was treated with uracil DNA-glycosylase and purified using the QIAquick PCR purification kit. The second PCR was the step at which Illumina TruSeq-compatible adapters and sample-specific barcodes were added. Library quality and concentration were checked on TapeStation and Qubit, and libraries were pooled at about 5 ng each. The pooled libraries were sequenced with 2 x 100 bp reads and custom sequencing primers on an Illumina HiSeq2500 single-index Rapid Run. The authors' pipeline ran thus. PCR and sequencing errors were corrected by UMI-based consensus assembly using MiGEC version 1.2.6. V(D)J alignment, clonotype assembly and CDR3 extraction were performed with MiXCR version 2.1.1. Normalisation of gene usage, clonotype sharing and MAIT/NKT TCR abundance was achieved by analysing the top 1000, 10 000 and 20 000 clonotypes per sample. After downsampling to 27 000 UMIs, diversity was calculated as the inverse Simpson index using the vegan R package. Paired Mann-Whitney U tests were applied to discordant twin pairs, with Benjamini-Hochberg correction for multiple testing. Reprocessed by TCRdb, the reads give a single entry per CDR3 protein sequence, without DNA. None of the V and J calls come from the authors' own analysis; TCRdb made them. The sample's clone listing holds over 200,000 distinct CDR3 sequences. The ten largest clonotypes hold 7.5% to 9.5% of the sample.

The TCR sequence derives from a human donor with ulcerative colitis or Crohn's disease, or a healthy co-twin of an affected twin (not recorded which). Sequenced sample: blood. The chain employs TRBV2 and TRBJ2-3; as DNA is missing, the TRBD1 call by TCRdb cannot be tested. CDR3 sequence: CASSATPGADTQYF.